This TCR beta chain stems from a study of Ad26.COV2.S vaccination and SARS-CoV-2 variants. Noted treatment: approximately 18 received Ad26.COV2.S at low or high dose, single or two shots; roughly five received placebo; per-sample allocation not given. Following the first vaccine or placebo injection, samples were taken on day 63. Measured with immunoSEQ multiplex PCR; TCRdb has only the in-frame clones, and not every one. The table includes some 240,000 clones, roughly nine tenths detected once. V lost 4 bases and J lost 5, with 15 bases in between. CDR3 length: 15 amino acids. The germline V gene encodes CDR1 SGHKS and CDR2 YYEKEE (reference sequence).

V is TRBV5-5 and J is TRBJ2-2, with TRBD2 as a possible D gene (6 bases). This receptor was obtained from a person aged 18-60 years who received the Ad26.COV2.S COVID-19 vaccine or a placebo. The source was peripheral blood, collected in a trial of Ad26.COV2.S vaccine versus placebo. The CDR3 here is CASSLARGGTGELFF. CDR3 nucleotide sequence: TGTGCCAGCAGCCTGGCGAGGGGAGGTACCGGGGAGCTGTTTTTT.